The rows below give T cell receptor beta chains drawn from one sample of a study of blood T cell repertoires in COVID-19. This table comes from immunoSEQ multiplex PCR, and its TCRdb copy is limited to in-frame clones, with some not included. The data contain 250,000 to 350,000 clones, 65% to 85% of them singletons. The sequenced material came from peripheral blood. These receptors originate from an older person with COVID-19, enrolled during active disease. Each CDR3 is given with its conserved first and last residue. The order of the fields is clone size, J gene, D gene, V gene, CDR3 protein, CDR3 DNA. A D gene is named only where the DNA matches it firmly. Only some rows state a clone size, as once, few, many or a class for expanded clones.

. TRBJ1-6 TRBD1 TRBV27 CASSQMTGGASPLHF TGTGCCAGCAGTCAGATGACAGGGGGCGCCTCACCCCTCCACTTT
. TRBJ2-1 . TRBV7-3 CASSPDRNNEQFF TGTGCCAGCAGCCCGGACAGAAACAATGAGCAGTTCTTC
. TRBJ2-1 TRBD2 TRBV5-1 CASSLDGGSRVDEQFF TGCGCCAGCAGCTTGGATGGCGGGAGTAGGGTGGATGAGCAATTCTTC
once TRBJ1-3 TRBD1 TRBV19 CATQGADGNTIYF TGTGCCACCCAGGGGGCGGATGGAAACACCATATATTTT
. TRBJ2-1 TRBD2 TRBV7-2 CASSRTSFNEQFF TGTGCCAGCAGCCGGACTAGTTTTAATGAGCAGTTCTTC
. TRBJ2-7 . TRBV7-9 CASSFNPGGEQYF TGTGCCAGCAGCTTTAACCCAGGAGGCGAGCAGTACTTC
. TRBJ2-4 TRBD2 TRBV6-2/TRBV6-3 CASSYPTSGSERLTKNIQYF TGTGCCAGCAGTTACCCGACTAGCGGGAGTGAGAGACTAACCAAAAACATTCAGTACTTC
. TRBJ1-2 TRBD1 TRBV3-1/TRBV3-2 CASSQGRGTGYGYTF TGTGCCAGCAGCCAAGGTCGTGGGACAGGCTATGGCTACACCTTC
. TRBJ2-2 TRBD1 TRBV10-3 CAIRQGQGNTGELFF TGTGCCATCAGACAAGGACAGGGGAACACCGGGGAGCTGTTTTTT
. TRBJ1-3 TRBD1 TRBV9 CASSVEGITGAGNTIYF TGTGCCAGCAGCGTAGAGGGAATAACAGGGGCTGGAAACACCATATATTTT
. TRBJ1-1 TRBD1 TRBV2 CASSGDRDTEAFF TGTGCCAGCAGTGGGGACAGGGATACTGAAGCTTTCTTT
. TRBJ1-5 . TRBV30 CAWSGQGDQPQHF TGTGCCTGGAGTGGACAAGGCGATCAGCCCCAGCATTTT
. TRBJ2-1 TRBD2 TRBV7-3 CASSLLAGPYNEQFF TGTGCCAGCAGCCTTTTAGCGGGGCCATACAATGAGCAGTTCTTC
. TRBJ2-7 . TRBV19 CASSIGRGSSYEQYF TGTGCCAGTAGTATAGGCAGGGGAAGCTCCTACGAGCAGTACTTC
. TRBJ2-1 TRBD2 TRBV5-1 CASSHTSGLYNEQFF TGCGCCAGCAGCCACACTAGCGGCCTCTACAATGAGCAGTTCTTC
. TRBJ2-2 . TRBV6-6 CASRGRAGTHTGELFF TGTGCCAGCAGGGGGCGGGCCGGGACTCACACCGGGGAGCTGTTTTTT
. TRBJ2-3 . TRBV19 CASSIGFWTDTQYF TGTGCCAGTAGTATCGGTTTCTGGACAGATACGCAGTATTTT
. TRBJ1-2 . TRBV7-9 CASSRLRGNYGYTF TGTGCCAGCAGCCGTCTCAGGGGCAACTATGGCTACACCTTC